These T cell receptor beta chains were read from a single sample in a study of identical twins. TCRdb re-analysed the 5' RACE reads in MiXCR, keeping a single row per CDR3 protein. The sample includes more than 1.5 million distinct CDR3 sequences, around 29% of them seen just once. Sequenced material: cord blood. The receptors derive from a newborn girl in good health. The CDR3 runs from the conserved cysteine through the conserved F or W. Each record gives: clone size, D gene, J gene, V gene, CDR3 protein, CDR3 DNA. A D gene is named only where the DNA matches it firmly. The size entry is marked missing in some rows and otherwise reads once, few, many or a size class.

clone_size: many
d_call: TRBD2
j_call: TRBJ2-5
v_call: TRBV10-3
cdr3_aa: CAISEGTSGQETQYF
cdr3_nt: TGTGCCATCAGTGAAGGGACTAGCGGCCAAGAGACCCAGTACTTC

clone_size: .
d_call: .
j_call: TRBJ2-1
v_call: TRBV14
cdr3_aa: CASSQGDKLYNEQFF
cdr3_nt: TGTGCCAGCAGCCAGGGAGACAAGCTTTACAATGAGCAGTTCTTC

clone_size: once
d_call: TRBD2
j_call: TRBJ2-1
v_call: TRBV7-9
cdr3_aa: CASSLGWRTSGGNYNEQFF
cdr3_nt: TGTGCCAGCAGCTTAGGGTGGAGGACTAGCGGGGGAAACTACAATGAGCAGTTCTTC

clone_size: .
d_call: .
j_call: TRBJ2-3
v_call: TRBV5-1
cdr3_aa: CASSLVPSADTQYF
cdr3_nt: TGCGCCAGCAGCTTGGTTCCTAGCGCAGATACGCAGTATTTT

clone_size: .
d_call: .
j_call: TRBJ2-1
v_call: TRBV4-2
cdr3_aa: CASSQENVGGVPNEQFF
cdr3_nt: TGTGCCAGCAGCCAAGAGAATGTAGGGGGAGTCCCCAATGAGCAGTTCTTC

clone_size: .
d_call: .
j_call: TRBJ1-2
v_call: TRBV20-1
cdr3_aa: CSAGSSFGPFYGYTF
cdr3_nt: TGCAGTGCTGGCAGCAGTTTCGGCCCGTTCTATGGCTACACCTTC

clone_size: .
d_call: .
j_call: TRBJ1-2
v_call: TRBV10-3
cdr3_aa: CAISEVGDVYGYTF
cdr3_nt: TGTGCCATCAGTGAGGTTGGGGACGTCTATGGCTACACCTTC

clone_size: .
d_call: TRBD2
j_call: TRBJ2-2
v_call: TRBV4-1
cdr3_aa: CASSQETASGRVPGELFF
cdr3_nt: TGCGCCAGCAGCCAAGAAACCGCTAGCGGGAGGGTCCCCGGGGAGCTGTTTTTT

clone_size: .
d_call: .
j_call: TRBJ1-1
v_call: TRBV20-1
cdr3_aa: CSARGSENTEAFF
cdr3_nt: TGCAGTGCTAGGGGAAGCGAGAACACTGAAGCTTTCTTT

clone_size: few
d_call: .
j_call: TRBJ2-7
v_call: TRBV28
cdr3_aa: CASSRWQGAYEQYF
cdr3_nt: TGTGCCAGCAGTCGTTGGCAGGGAGCCTACGAGCAGTACTTC

clone_size: few
d_call: .
j_call: TRBJ1-5
v_call: TRBV5-6
cdr3_aa: CASSLLWGPQHF
cdr3_nt: TGTGCCAGCAGCTTGCTTTGGGGGCCCCAGCATTTT

clone_size: .
d_call: TRBD2
j_call: TRBJ2-1
v_call: TRBV11-2
cdr3_aa: CASSRLAGDSSYNEQFF
cdr3_nt: TGTGCCAGCAGCCGACTAGCGGGGGACTCCTCCTACAATGAGCAGTTCTTC

clone_size: few
d_call: .
j_call: TRBJ1-1
v_call: TRBV20-1
cdr3_aa: CSARLQGRGTEAFF
cdr3_nt: TGCAGTGCTAGACTACAGGGTAGGGGCACTGAAGCTTTCTTT